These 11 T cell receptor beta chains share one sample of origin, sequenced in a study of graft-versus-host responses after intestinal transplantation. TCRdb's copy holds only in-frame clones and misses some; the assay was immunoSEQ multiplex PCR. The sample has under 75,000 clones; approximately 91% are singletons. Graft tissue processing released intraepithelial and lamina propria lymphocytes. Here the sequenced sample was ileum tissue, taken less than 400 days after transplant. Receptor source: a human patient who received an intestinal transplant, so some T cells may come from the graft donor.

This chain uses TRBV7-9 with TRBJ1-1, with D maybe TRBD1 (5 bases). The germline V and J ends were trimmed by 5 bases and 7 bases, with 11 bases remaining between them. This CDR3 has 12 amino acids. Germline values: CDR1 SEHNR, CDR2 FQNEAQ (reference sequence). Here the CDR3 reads CASSLQGLEAFF. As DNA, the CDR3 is TGTGCCAGCAGCCTTCAGGGACTTGAAGCTTTCTTT. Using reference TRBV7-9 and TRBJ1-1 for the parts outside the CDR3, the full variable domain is DTGVSQNPRHKITKRGQNVTFRCDPISEHNRLYWYRQTLGQGPEFLTYFQNEAQLEKSRLLSDRFSAERPKGSFSTLEIQRTEQGDSAMYLCASSLQGLEAFFGQGTRLTVV.

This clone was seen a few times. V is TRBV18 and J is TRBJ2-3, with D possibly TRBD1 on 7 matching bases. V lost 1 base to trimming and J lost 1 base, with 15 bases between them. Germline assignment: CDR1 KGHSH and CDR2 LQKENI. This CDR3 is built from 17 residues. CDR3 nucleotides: TGTGCCAGCTCACCACGAATGACCAGGGGGGGCACAGATACGCAGTATTTT. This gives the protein CASSPRMTRGGTDTQYF. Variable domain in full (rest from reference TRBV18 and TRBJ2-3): NAGVMQNPRHLVRRRGQEARLRCSPMKGHSHVYWYRQLPEEGLKFMVYLQKENIIDESGMPKERFSAEFPKEGPSILRIQQVVRGDSAAYFCASSPRMTRGGTDTQYFGPGTRLTVL.

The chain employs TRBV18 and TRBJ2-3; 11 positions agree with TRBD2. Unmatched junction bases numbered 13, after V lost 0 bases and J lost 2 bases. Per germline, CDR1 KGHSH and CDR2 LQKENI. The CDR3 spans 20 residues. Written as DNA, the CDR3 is TGTGCCAGCTCACCACCCTTCAGGTTTCTAGCGGGGGGAAACACAGATACGCAGTATTTT. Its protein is CASSPPFRFLAGGNTDTQYF.

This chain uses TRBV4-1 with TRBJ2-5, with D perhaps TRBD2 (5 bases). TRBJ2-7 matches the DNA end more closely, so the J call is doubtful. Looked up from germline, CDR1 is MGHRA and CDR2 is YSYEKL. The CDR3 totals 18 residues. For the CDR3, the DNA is TGCGCCAGCAGCCACGGACTCCCCCGTGCTGGGATATCCTACGAGCAGTACTTC. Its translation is CASSHGLPRAGISYEQYF.

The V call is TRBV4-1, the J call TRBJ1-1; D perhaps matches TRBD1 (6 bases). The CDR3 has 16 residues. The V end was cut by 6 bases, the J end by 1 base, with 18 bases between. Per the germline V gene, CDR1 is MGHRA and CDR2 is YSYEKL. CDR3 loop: CASSPERGGPNTEAFF. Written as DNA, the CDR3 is TGCGCCAGCAGTCCGGAGCGTGGGGGGCCGAACACTGAAGCTTTCTTT.

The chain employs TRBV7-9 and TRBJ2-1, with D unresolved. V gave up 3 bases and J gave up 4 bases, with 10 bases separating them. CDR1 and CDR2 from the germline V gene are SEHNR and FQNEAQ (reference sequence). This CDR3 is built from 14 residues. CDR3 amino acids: CASSFSRDYNEQFF. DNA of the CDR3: TGTGCCAGCAGCTTTTCAAGGGATTACAATGAGCAGTTCTTC.

The CDR3 coding sequence is TGTGCCAGCAGCGTTAGCGGGAGCACCACCGGGGAGCTGTTTTTT. Translating it yields CASSVSGSTTGELFF. The chain links TRBV9 to TRBJ2-2; 9 bases align to TRBD2. Unmatched junction bases numbered 3, after V lost 2 bases and J lost 4 bases. The CDR3 contains 15 residues. Germline CDR1 is SGDLS and CDR2 is YYNGEE.

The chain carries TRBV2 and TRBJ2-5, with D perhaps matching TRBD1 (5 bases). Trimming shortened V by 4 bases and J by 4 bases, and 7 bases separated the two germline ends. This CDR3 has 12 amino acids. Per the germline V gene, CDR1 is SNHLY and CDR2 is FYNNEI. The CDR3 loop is CASSVRAETQYF. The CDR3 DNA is TGTGCCAGCAGTGTCAGGGCAGAGACCCAGTACTTC.

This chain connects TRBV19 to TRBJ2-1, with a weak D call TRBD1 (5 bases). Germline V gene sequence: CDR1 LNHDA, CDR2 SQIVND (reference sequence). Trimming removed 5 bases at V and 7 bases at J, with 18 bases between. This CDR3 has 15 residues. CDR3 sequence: CASSPRGRGENEQFF. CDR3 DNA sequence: TGTGCCAGTAGTCCCCGTGGAAGGGGTGAGAATGAGCAGTTCTTC.

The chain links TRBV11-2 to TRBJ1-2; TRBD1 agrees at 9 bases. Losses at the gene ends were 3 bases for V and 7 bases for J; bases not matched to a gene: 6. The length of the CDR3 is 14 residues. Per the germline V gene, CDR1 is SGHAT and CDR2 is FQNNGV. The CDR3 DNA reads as TGTGCCAGCAGCTTGAGGGACAGGGCTTCTGGCTACACCTTC. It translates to CASSLRDRASGYTF.

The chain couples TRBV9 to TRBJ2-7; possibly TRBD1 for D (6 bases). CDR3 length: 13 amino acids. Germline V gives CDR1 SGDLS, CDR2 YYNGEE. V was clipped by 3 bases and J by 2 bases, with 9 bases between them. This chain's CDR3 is CASSEEGAYEQYF. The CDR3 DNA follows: TGTGCCAGCAGCGAAGAGGGGGCCTACGAGCAGTACTTC. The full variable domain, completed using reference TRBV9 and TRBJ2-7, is DSGVTQTPKHLITATGQRVTLRCSPRSGDLSVYWYQQSLDQGLQFLIQYYNGEERAKGNILERFSAQQFPDLHSELNLSSLELGDSALYFCASSEEGAYEQYFGPGTRLTVT.